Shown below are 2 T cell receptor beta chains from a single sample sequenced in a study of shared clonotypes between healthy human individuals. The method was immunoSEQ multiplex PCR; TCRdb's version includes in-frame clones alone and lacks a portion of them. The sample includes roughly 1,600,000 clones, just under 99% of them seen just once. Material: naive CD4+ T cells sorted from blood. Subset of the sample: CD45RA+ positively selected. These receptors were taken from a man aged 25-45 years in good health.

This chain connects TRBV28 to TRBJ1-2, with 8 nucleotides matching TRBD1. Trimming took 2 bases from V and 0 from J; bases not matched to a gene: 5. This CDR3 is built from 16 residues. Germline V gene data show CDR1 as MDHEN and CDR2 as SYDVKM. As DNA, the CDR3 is TGTGCCAGCAGTTTAACAGGGGGACCCACTAACTATGGCTACACCTTC. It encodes CASSLTGGPTNYGYTF.

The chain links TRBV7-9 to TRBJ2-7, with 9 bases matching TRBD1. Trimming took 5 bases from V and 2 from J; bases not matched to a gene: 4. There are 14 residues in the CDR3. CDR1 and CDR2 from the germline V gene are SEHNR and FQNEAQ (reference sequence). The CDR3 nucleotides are TGTGCCAGCAGCACGGACAGGGGAACCTACGAGCAGTACTTC. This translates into CASSTDRGTYEQYF.